The source of this T cell receptor (beta chain) is a study of T cells in Graves' hyperthyroidism and ophthalmopathy. Points from the study as a whole: Blood samples included most of the expanded thyroid clonotypes exceeding 0.001. For ophthalmopathy, model prediction preceded onset by a median 6.5 months.

Patients aged 18 to 65 with hyperthyroidism were newly diagnosed, with duration under 2 months. It was uncontrolled infection, other autoimmune disease, pregnancy or lactation that excluded patients. Authors of the study amplified TCR beta CDR3 regions from RNA transcripts. RT-PCR in the first round (using the HTBI primer set) targeted the TCR CDR3. TCRdb re-called the multiplex PCR reads through MiXCR, storing one row per CDR3 protein. The sample shows hundreds of thousands of distinct CDR3 sequences, about 45% of them seen only once. CDR3 length: 15 residues. In germline, CDR1 is MDHEN, CDR2 SYDVKM. On this clonotype: Antigen unknown. The junction differs from germline at one of its ends, possibly a read error.

The sample comprised peripheral blood or thyroid tissue (not recorded which). This TCR derives from a woman between 18 and 30 years old with Graves' hyperthyroidism. This chain uses TRBV28 with TRBJ1-2; 12 bases are a match to TRBD1. CDR3 residues: CASSLYGTGGNGHTF. The DNA of the CDR3 is TGTGCCAGCAGTCTCTATGGGACAGGGGGCAATGGCCACACCTTC.